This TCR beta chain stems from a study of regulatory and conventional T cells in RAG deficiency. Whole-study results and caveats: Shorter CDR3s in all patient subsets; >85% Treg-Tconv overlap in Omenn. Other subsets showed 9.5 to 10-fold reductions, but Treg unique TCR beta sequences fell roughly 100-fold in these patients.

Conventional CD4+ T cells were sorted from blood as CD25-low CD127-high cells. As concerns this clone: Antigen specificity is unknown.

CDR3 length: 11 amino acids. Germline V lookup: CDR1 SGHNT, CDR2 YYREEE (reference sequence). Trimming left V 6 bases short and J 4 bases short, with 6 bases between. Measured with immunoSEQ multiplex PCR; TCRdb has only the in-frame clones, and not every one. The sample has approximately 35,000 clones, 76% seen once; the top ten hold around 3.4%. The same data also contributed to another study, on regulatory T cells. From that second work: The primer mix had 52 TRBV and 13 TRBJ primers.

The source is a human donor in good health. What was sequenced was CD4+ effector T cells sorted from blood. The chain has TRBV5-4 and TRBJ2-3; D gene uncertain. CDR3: CASTNSDTQYF. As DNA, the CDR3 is TGTGCCAGCACTAATTCAGATACGCAGTATTTT.